This TCR beta chain is drawn from a study of follicular helper T cells after annual influenza vaccination. Details on this clone: Antigen unknown.

Method: immunoSEQ multiplex PCR; TCRdb's copy keeps in-frame clones and lacks some. The top ten clones hold almost 0.45% of a sample with under 15,000 clones, nearly 80% of them seen once. Study observations and caveats: Each annual vaccination recalled recurring oligoclonal ICOS+CD38+ cTfh clonotypes. ICOS+CD38+ cTfh clonality tracked population frequency, and its change tracked circulating plasmablast change.

Indicated time point: 2015-2016 season, pre-vaccination. The sequences come from CXCR5- memory CD4+ T cells sorted from blood, collected on the day of influenza vaccination. The receptor was derived from an adult who received the influenza vaccine.

The CDR3 DNA sequence: TGTGCCAGCGGTTTCGGGAGTGATAAAGAGACCCAGTACTTC. This encodes CASGFGSDKETQYF. V gene TRBV9 combines with J gene TRBJ2-5; tentative D call: TRBD2 (6 bases). This CDR3 has 14 amino acids. Trimming removed 7 bases from V and 3 bases from J, with 16 bases in between. Germline V gene data show CDR1 as SGDLS and CDR2 as YYNGEE.